The next 26 T cell receptor beta chains were all read from a single sample in a study of blood T cell repertoires in COVID-19. Repertoires were generated with immunoSEQ multiplex PCR, while TCRdb's copy carries only in-frame clones and drops some. The sample contains just over 75,000 clones, around 80% of which appear only once. Input material: peripheral blood. These TCRs come from a man in his 60s with active or convalescent COVID-19.

This clone was counted a few times. The CDR3 loop reads CASSVGQHNQPQHF. As DNA, the CDR3 is TGTGCCAGCAGCGTGGGACAGCACAATCAGCCCCAGCATTTT. The V call is TRBV7-2, the J call TRBJ1-5; TRBD1 aligns across 7 bases. The CDR3 sequence is 14 residues long. CDR1 is SGHTA, CDR2 FQGNSA, per germline. V dropped 5 bases and J dropped 3; count of bases not matched to a gene: 4.

The genes are TRBV7-9 and TRBJ2-5; 7 bases are a match to TRBD1. The trim removed 5 bases at V and 1 base at J, leaving 10 bases unmatched. This CDR3 is 16 amino acids long. Germline values: CDR1 SEHNR, CDR2 FQNEAQ (reference sequence). The CDR3 is CASSLTHRGLQETQYF. CDR3 coding DNA: TGTGCCAGCAGCCTCACCCACAGGGGTCTCCAAGAGACCCAGTACTTC.

The gene calls are TRBV2 and TRBJ2-1; 10 bases line up with TRBD2. The J segment lost 6 bases and the V segment lost 4 bases, leaving 6 bases of the junction unmatched. CDR3 length: 15 residues. CDR1 SNHLY and CDR2 FYNNEI come from the germline V gene. The CDR3 nucleotides are TGTGCCAGCAGTGGAGGGCTAGCGGGGGTCAATGAGCAGTTCTTC. Translated: CASSGGLAGVNEQFF.

J is TRBJ1-6 and V is TRBV5-4; D remains ambiguous. Trimming pared 2 bases from V and 7 bases from J, leaving 7 bases between. The CDR3 contains 13 residues. Germline loops: CDR1 SGHNT, CDR2 YYREEE (reference sequence). CDR3 nucleotides: TGTGCCAGCAGCTTCGGGAGGAATTCACCCCTCCACTTT. It translates to CASSFGRNSPLHF. Complete variable domain (other parts from reference TRBV5-4 and TRBJ1-6): ETGVTQSPTHLIKTRGQQVTLRCSSQSGHNTVSWYQQALGQGPQFIFQYYREEENGRGNFPPRFSGLQFPNYSSELNVNALELDDSALYLCASSFGRNSPLHFGNGTRLTVT.

The chain is built from TRBV5-4 and TRBJ2-1, with TRBD1 as a possible D gene (6 bases). Germline assignment: CDR1 SGHNT and CDR2 YYREEE (reference sequence). Trimming removed 4 bases from V and 5 bases from J, with 19 bases in between. This CDR3 is 16 amino acids long. The CDR3 DNA reads TGTGCCAGCAGCCTTTACCCCGGGACAAACCACAATGAGCAGTTCTTC. It is translated as CASSLYPGTNHNEQFF.

The rearrangement joins TRBV5-8 to TRBJ2-5; TRBD2 matches at 10 bases. Trimming removed 5 bases from V and 1 base from J; junction bases left unmatched: 8. Germline V CDR1 and CDR2: SGHTS, YDEGEE. The CDR3 contains 16 residues. CDR3 region: CASSLPGLASQETQYF. Here the CDR3 DNA reads TGTGCCAGCAGTTTGCCGGGACTAGCGAGCCAAGAGACCCAGTACTTC.

This clone was found a few times. V usage is TRBV18 and J usage is TRBJ2-1; a weak D match, TRBD2 (5 bases). The V gene lost 3 bases and the J gene lost 6 bases, with 9 bases spanning the gap. Germline V gives CDR1 KGHSH, CDR2 LQKENI. This CDR3 spans 13 amino acids. CDR3 loop: CASSPQGGNEQFF. CDR3 sequence (DNA): TGTGCCAGCTCACCGCAAGGAGGCAATGAGCAGTTCTTC. The full variable domain, in which reference TRBV18 and TRBJ2-1 provide the parts outside the CDR3, is NAGVMQNPRHLVRRRGQEARLRCSPMKGHSHVYWYRQLPEEGLKFMVYLQKENIIDESGMPKERFSAEFPKEGPSILRIQQVVRGDSAAYFCASSPQGGNEQFFGPGTRLTVL.

The chain employs TRBV18 and TRBJ1-5; 8 nucleotides align to TRBD1. Germline loops: CDR1 KGHSH, CDR2 LQKENI. This CDR3 has 17 amino acids. V dropped 3 bases and J dropped 1; count of bases not matched to a gene: 8. CDR3 nucleotide sequence: TGTGCCAGCTCACCCCTCGGAACAGGGGGAAGCAATCAGCCCCAGCATTTT. Protein product: CASSPLGTGGSNQPQHF. Complete variable domain (other parts from reference TRBV18 and TRBJ1-5): NAGVMQNPRHLVRRRGQEARLRCSPMKGHSHVYWYRQLPEEGLKFMVYLQKENIIDESGMPKERFSAEFPKEGPSILRIQQVVRGDSAAYFCASSPLGTGGSNQPQHFGDGTRLSIL.

The V gene is TRBV7-8, the J gene TRBJ2-3, with D possibly being TRBD1 (6 bases). The CDR3 totals 17 residues. Germline loops: CDR1 SGHVS, CDR2 FQNEAQ. Trimming left V 1 base short and J 0 bases short, with 14 bases between. The CDR3 region has the DNA TGTGCCAGCAGCTTAGGAATAATGACAGGTAGCACAGATACGCAGTATTTT. This codes for CASSLGIMTGSTDTQYF.

V and J are TRBV5-6 and TRBJ2-1; D is undetermined. The V gene lost 0 bases and the J gene lost 2 bases, with 9 bases spanning the gap. The CDR3 is made up of 15 amino acids. The germline V gene has CDR1 SGHDT and CDR2 YYEEEE. The CDR3 spells CASSLAWPTYNEQFF. CDR3 DNA: TGTGCCAGCAGCTTGGCCTGGCCGACCTACAATGAGCAGTTCTTC.

The rearrangement uses TRBV3-1 (or the pseudogene TRBV3-2) and TRBJ2-3; D is perhaps TRBD2 (6 bases). This CDR3 has 18 amino acids. Germline loops: CDR1 LGHDT, CDR2 YNNKEL (reference sequence). Trimming took 0 bases from V and 0 from J, leaving 16 bases between them. CDR3 in DNA: TGTGCCAGCAGCCAAGACCCCCCTTTCCGGGGGAGCACAGATACGCAGTATTTT. This codes for CASSQDPPFRGSTDTQYF.

The sample holds a few counts of this clone. The chain joins TRBV5-1 to TRBJ1-1; no clear D. The V gene's germline CDR1 is SGHRS and CDR2 YFSETQ. The CDR3 is 15 residues long. V was shortened by 2 bases and J by 1 base, with 12 bases between the two germline ends. The CDR3 spells CASSLSPRPNTEAFF. Here the CDR3 DNA reads TGCGCCAGCAGCTTATCCCCGAGGCCGAACACTGAAGCTTTCTTT. The variable domain in full, completed from reference TRBV5-1 and TRBJ1-1, reads KAGVTQTPRYLIKTRGQQVTLSCSPISGHRSVSWYQQTPGQGLQFLFEYFSETQRNKGNFPGRFSGRQFSNSRSEMNVSTLELGDSALYLCASSLSPRPNTEAFFGQGTRLTVV.

The chain recombines TRBV6-5 with TRBJ1-2, with 7 bases that match TRBD1. CDR3 length: 15 residues. The ends lost 4 bases at V and 4 bases at J; junction bases unmatched: 9. Germline loops: CDR1 MNHEY, CDR2 SVGAGI. The CDR3 here is CASSSLQGLGYGYTF. The CDR3 nucleotides read TGTGCCAGCAGTTCCCTACAGGGGCTCGGCTATGGCTACACCTTC.

J is TRBJ1-2 and V is TRBV4-2, with 9 positions matching TRBD1. CDR3 length: 16 residues. Trimming removed 3 bases from V and 2 bases from J; junction bases left unmatched: 7. Per the germline V gene, CDR1 is LGHNA and CDR2 is YNFKEQ. CDR3 sequence reads: CASSQGWDRENYGYTF. The DNA for the CDR3 is TGTGCCAGCAGCCAGGGTTGGGACAGGGAGAACTATGGCTACACCTTC.

The V and J genes are TRBV6-1 and TRBJ1-6; D remains unclear. Germline V gene sequence: CDR1 MNHNS, CDR2 SASEGT. This CDR3 has 14 residues. V was trimmed by 1 base and J by 6 bases, leaving 7 bases between them. The CDR3: CASSEGGVNSPLHF. The CDR3 region has the DNA TGTGCCAGCAGTGAAGGTGGAGTTAATTCACCCCTCCACTTT.

The chain recombines TRBV7-9 with TRBJ1-2, with TRBD1 identical over 11 bases. V gave up 3 bases and J gave up 4 bases; unmatched junction bases: 10. The CDR3 has 17 residues. Germline V CDR1 and CDR2: SEHNR, FQNEAQ (reference sequence). In DNA, the CDR3 is TGTGCCAGCAGCTTGTGGGGGGACAGGGGGAGTAGCTATGGCTACACCTTC. Its protein product is CASSLWGDRGSSYGYTF.

The CDR3 coding sequence is TGTGCCAGCAGCCTACGCGGCATCGCCCATTCCTACGAGCAGTACTTC. Its translation is CASSLRGIAHSYEQYF. The genes are TRBV2 and TRBJ2-7, with no clear D. Germline CDR1 reads SNHLY; CDR2 reads FYNNEI. The CDR3 totals 16 residues. V was pared by 6 bases and J by 1 base, with 19 bases between. Combining the CDR3 with reference TRBV2 and TRBJ2-7 gives the whole variable domain EPEVTQTPSHQVTQMGQEVILRCVPISNHLYFYWYRQILGQKVEFLVSFYNNEISEKSEIFDDQFSVERPDGSNFTLKIRSTKLEDSAMYFCASSLRGIAHSYEQYFGPGTRLTVT.

This chain uses TRBV5-1 with TRBJ1-2; 7 bases map to TRBD1. The ends lost 2 bases at V and 6 bases at J; junction bases unmatched: 10. Germline V gives CDR1 SGHRS, CDR2 YFSETQ. The CDR3 has 15 residues. CDR3 loop: CASSFGQGGEDGYTF. CDR3 bases: TGCGCCAGCAGCTTCGGGCAAGGGGGCGAGGATGGCTACACCTTC. Based on the CDR3 plus reference TRBV5-1 and TRBJ1-2, the full variable domain is KAGVTQTPRYLIKTRGQQVTLSCSPISGHRSVSWYQQTPGQGLQFLFEYFSETQRNKGNFPGRFSGRQFSNSRSEMNVSTLELGDSALYLCASSFGQGGEDGYTFGSGTRLTVV.

This chain joins TRBV6-2 or TRBV6-3 and TRBJ2-6; tentative D call: TRBD1 (6 bases). CDR1 is MNHEY and CDR2 is SVGEGT in the germline V gene. The V gene lost 2 bases and the J gene lost 0 bases, with 14 bases spanning the gap. This CDR3 contains 18 residues. CDR3 nucleotides: TGTGCCAGCAGTTACATTCAGGGGCTAGACTCTGGGGCCAACGTCCTGACTTTC. This codes for CASSYIQGLDSGANVLTF.

V usage is TRBV6-6 and J usage is TRBJ1-2, with 11 nucleotides matching TRBD1. Germline CDR1 is MNHNY and CDR2 is SVGAGI (reference sequence). The V and J ends lost 5 bases and 4 bases, in that order; junction bases with no gene match: 6. The CDR3 length is 15 residues. CDR3 protein: CASSPDRGQGYGYTF. The DNA for the CDR3 is TGTGCCAGCAGTCCGGACAGGGGGCAAGGCTATGGCTACACCTTC.

This chain uses TRBV6-5 with TRBJ2-1; 8 bases align to TRBD2. The length of the CDR3 is 15 residues. Unmatched junction bases numbered 8, after V lost 3 bases and J lost 7 bases. The germline gives CDR1 MNHEY, CDR2 SVGAGI. CDR3 in DNA: TGTGCCAGCAGTTATCCGGGACTAGAGCGGAATGAGCAGTTCTTC. It translates to CASSYPGLERNEQFF.

J is TRBJ2-3 and V is TRBV4-3; TRBD1 is a possible D gene (5 bases). The V end was cut by 0 bases, the J end by 4 bases, with 11 bases between. Germline CDR1 reads LGHNA; CDR2 reads YSLEER. The CDR3 loop spans 15 amino acids. The CDR3 DNA is TGCGCCAGCAGCCAAGATGCCCAGGGTGCAGATACGCAGTATTTT. This gives the protein CASSQDAQGADTQYF.

The chain carries TRBV24-1 and TRBJ1-5; 8 bases line up with TRBD1. The V gene's germline CDR1 is KGHDR and CDR2 SFDVKD. CDR3 length equals 15 residues. The ends lost 6 bases at V and 4 bases at J; junction bases unmatched: 7. CDR3 protein: CATSLTGVRNQPQHF. The CDR3 DNA reads as TGTGCCACCAGTTTGACAGGGGTTCGAAATCAGCCCCAGCATTTT.

This clone was observed a few times. This chain joins TRBV7-9 and TRBJ1-5; weak D call: TRBD1 (5 bases). Deletions cut 4 bases from V and 7 bases from J, with 17 bases between. The CDR3 is 15 amino acids. Germline lookup yields CDR1 SEHNR and CDR2 FQNEAQ (reference sequence). Here the CDR3 reads CASSSGTATTQPQHF. For the CDR3, the DNA is TGTGCCAGCAGCTCCGGGACTGCCACCACCCAGCCCCAGCATTTT.

The V and J genes are TRBV7-2 and TRBJ2-7; 7 nucleotides match TRBD1. Looked up from germline, CDR1 is SGHTA and CDR2 is FQGNSA. Losses at the gene ends were 1 base for V and 2 bases for J; bases not matched to a gene: 5. The CDR3 totals 15 residues. CDR3 amino acids: CASSLGGTDPYEQYF. The DNA for the CDR3 is TGTGCCAGCAGCTTAGGGGGGACAGACCCCTACGAGCAGTACTTC.

The V call is TRBV12-3 or TRBV12-4, the J call TRBJ2-5, with 8 bases aligning to TRBD1. CDR3 size: 13 residues. V was clipped by 7 bases and J by 1 base; unmatched bases: 2. For the CDR3, the DNA is TGTGCCAGCACCAGGGGGCGCCAAGAGACCCAGTACTTC. This translates into CASTRGRQETQYF.